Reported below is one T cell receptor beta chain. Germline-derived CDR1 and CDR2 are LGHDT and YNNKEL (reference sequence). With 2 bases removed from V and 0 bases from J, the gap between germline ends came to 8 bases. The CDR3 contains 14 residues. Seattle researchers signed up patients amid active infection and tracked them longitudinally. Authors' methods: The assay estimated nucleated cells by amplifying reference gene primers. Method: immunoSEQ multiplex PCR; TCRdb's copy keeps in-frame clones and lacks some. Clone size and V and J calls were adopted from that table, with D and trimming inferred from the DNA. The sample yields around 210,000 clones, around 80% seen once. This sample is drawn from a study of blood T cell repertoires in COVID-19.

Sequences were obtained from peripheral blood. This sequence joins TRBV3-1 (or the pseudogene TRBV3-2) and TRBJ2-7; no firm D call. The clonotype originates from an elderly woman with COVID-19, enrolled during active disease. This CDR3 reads CASSQRESSYEQYF. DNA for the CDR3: TGTGCCAGCAGCCAACGCGAAAGCTCCTACGAGCAGTACTTC.